These 9 T cell receptor beta chains were all obtained from the same sample, sequenced in a study of blood T cells in healthy people across ages. A second roughly 6 to 11 cycle PCR used barcoded and J-beta primers. TCRdb reprocessed the 5' RACE reads via MiXCR and lists one record per CDR3 protein. In the table there are approximately 770,000 distinct CDR3 sequences, nearly 60% of which are singletons. Sequencing was done on a sample of blood. These receptors came from a man younger than 45 in good health.

The chain has TRBV6-5 and TRBJ1-2; unclear D gene. The CDR3 is 11 residues long. Germline V gene data show CDR1 as MNHEY and CDR2 as SVGAGI. The V gene lost 5 bases and the J gene lost 8 bases, with 9 bases spanning the gap. CDR3 DNA sequence: TGTGCCAGCAGTAACCAAAGGGGCTACACCTTC. This translates into CASSNQRGYTF.

The chain couples TRBV4-1 to TRBJ2-7; D is perhaps TRBD1 (5 bases). This CDR3 region has 14 residues. From germline, CDR1 is MGHRA and CDR2 YSYEKL. Deletions cut 5 bases from V and 0 bases from J, with 11 bases between. The CDR3: CASSVRQYSYEQYF. The CDR3 DNA follows: TGCGCCAGCAGCGTTAGACAGTACTCCTACGAGCAGTACTTC.

J is TRBJ2-7 and V is TRBV20-1; TRBD2 matches 11 bases. Trimming took 0 bases from V and 3 from J; bases not matched to a gene: 7. The CDR3 has 16 amino acids. Per the germline V gene, CDR1 is DFQATT and CDR2 is SNEGSKA (reference sequence). CDR3 amino acids: CSARDRLAGTLYEQYF. The CDR3 DNA reads as TGCAGTGCTAGAGATCGACTAGCGGGGACACTCTACGAGCAGTACTTC.

This clonotype was recorded at least ten times. V usage is TRBV7-9 and J usage is TRBJ2-1, with D tentatively TRBD2 (6 bases). The V and J ends lost 5 bases and 0 bases respectively, with 17 bases between them. Germline CDR1 SEHNR, CDR2 FQNEAQ (reference sequence). The CDR3 sequence is 17 residues long. The CDR3 spells CASSTRSGDSSYNEQFF. The CDR3 DNA reads as TGTGCCAGCAGCACTCGCTCGGGGGATAGCTCCTACAATGAGCAGTTCTTC.

The table lists this clonotype with a few counts. This rearrangement joins TRBV4-1 to TRBJ2-5; 7 bases agree with TRBD2. This CDR3 region has 16 residues. V shed 4 bases, J shed 2 bases, and the junction held 10 bases outside the gene matches. Germline lookup yields CDR1 MGHRA and CDR2 YSYEKL. This CDR3 reads CASSPGTTTGQETQYF. Here the CDR3 DNA reads TGCGCCAGCAGCCCGGGGACTACCACAGGTCAAGAGACCCAGTACTTC.

This clonotype was seen a few times. CDR3 residues: CASRADSYEQYF. CDR3 nucleotide sequence: TGTGCCAGCAGGGCGGACAGCTACGAGCAGTACTTC. This chain uses TRBV2 with TRBJ2-7; D might be TRBD1 (6 bases). Germline V gene data show CDR1 as SNHLY and CDR2 as FYNNEI. Trimming left V 6 bases short and J 3 bases short, with 9 bases between. This CDR3 is 12 amino acids long. Using reference TRBV2 and TRBJ2-7 for the parts outside the CDR3, the full variable domain is EPEVTQTPSHQVTQMGQEVILRCVPISNHLYFYWYRQILGQKVEFLVSFYNNEISEKSEIFDDQFSVERPDGSNFTLKIRSTKLEDSAMYFCASRADSYEQYFGPGTRLTVT.

In its sample, this clonotype was seen once. The V gene is TRBV6-5, the J gene TRBJ2-4, with a possible D match to TRBD2 (5 bases). The CDR3 has 15 amino acids. The germline V and J ends were trimmed by 10 bases and 0 bases, with 16 bases remaining between them. Germline V lookup: CDR1 MNHEY, CDR2 SVGAGI. The CDR3 protein is CATESGKLAKNIQYF. The CDR3 nucleotides are TGTGCCACCGAATCCGGGAAACTAGCCAAAAACATTCAGTACTTC.

The chain combines TRBV27 with TRBJ1-5, with TRBD1 as a possible D gene (6 bases). The V gene lost 2 bases and the J gene lost 7 bases, with 15 bases spanning the gap. Germline lookup yields CDR1 MNHEY and CDR2 SMNVEV (reference sequence). The CDR3 contains 15 residues. Here the CDR3 reads CASSLVAGANQPQHF. The CDR3 nucleotides read TGTGCCAGCAGTTTAGTGGCAGGGGCTAACCAGCCCCAGCATTTT.

The chain is built from TRBV12-3 or TRBV12-4 and TRBJ1-2; possible D gene TRBD1, 5 bases. Trimming left V 5 bases short and J 4 bases short, with 11 bases between. The CDR3 length is 13 residues. The CDR3 is CASSHDRVYGYTF. CDR3 bases: TGTGCCAGCAGTCACGACAGAGTCTATGGCTACACCTTC.